Listed here are 16 T cell receptor beta chains from one sample, sequenced in a study of T cell clonality in common variable immunodeficiency. Points from the study as a whole: In common variable immunodeficiency, TCR beta chains reportedly carried fewer deletions and N-nucleotide insertions.

The antigens of these receptors remain unknown. Assay used: immunoSEQ multiplex PCR; TCRdb lists only in-frame clones, some missing. The sample is made up of tens of thousands of clones, none counted only once. The sample consisted of peripheral blood mononuclear cells. The source is a human donor with common variable immunodeficiency.

This clone was picked up many times. Read coverage stops 3 residues before the CDR3 terminus; the germline J gene supplies the remainder. This chain uses TRBV5-1 with TRBJ2-3; D is undetermined. Germline V CDR1 and CDR2: SGHRS, YFSETQ. This CDR3 spans 15 amino acids. Trimming took 0 bases from V and 5 from J, leaving 13 bases between them. The CDR3 DNA, read in part, is TGCGCCAGCAGCTTGGTAGCATCCAGAGGAGATACG. Its protein is CASSLVASRGDT. The CDR3 in its entirety is CASSLVASRGDTQYF.

This clone occurred many times. CDR3 loop: CAWSAGRGTGYTF. The CDR3 bases that were read are TGTGCCTGGAGTGCAGGAAGGGGGACTGGC. This sequence joins TRBV30 and TRBJ1-2, with D maybe TRBD1 (6 bases). The read gets to within 3 residues of the CDR3 end, and the germline J gene fills in the rest. Trimming pared 1 base from V and 7 bases from J, leaving 13 bases between. The CDR3 consists of 13 residues. Germline V gives CDR1 GTSNPN, CDR2 SVGIG (reference sequence).

This clone was seen repeatedly, ten times or more. The read stops 3 residues short of the end of the CDR3; the missing end is completed from the germline J gene. J is TRBJ2-1 and V is TRBV7-9; D may be TRBD1 (5 bases). V was shortened by 2 bases and J by 6 bases, with 11 bases between the two germline ends. Germline CDR1 and CDR2: SEHNR and FQNEAQ (reference sequence). This CDR3 has 14 amino acids. The part of the CDR3 DNA that was read is TGTGCCAGCAGCTTAACAGGCAGTAGCAATGAG. Its protein is CASSLTGSSNE. The whole CDR3 reads CASSLTGSSNEQFF.

This clone was recorded at least ten times. The read falls 3 residues short of the CDR3 end, and the missing part is taken from the germline J gene. The chain couples TRBV6-2 or TRBV6-3 to TRBJ2-1, with 7 bases aligning to TRBD2. The CDR3 contains 16 residues. Germline V gene sequence: CDR1 MNHEY, CDR2 SVGEGT. The trim removed 0 bases at V and 5 bases at J, leaving 7 bases unmatched. The CDR3 sequence is CASSYSSGGVNNEQFF. The CDR3 DNA, read in part, is TGTGCCAGCAGTTACTCAAGTGGGGGGGTAAACAATGAG.

The sequenced CDR3 bases are TGCGCCAGCAGCTTACAGAACAATGAG. Encoded protein: CASSLQNNE. The complete CDR3 protein is CASSLQNNEQFF. The chain uses TRBV5-1 and TRBJ2-1; D unresolved. Read coverage stops 3 residues before the CDR3 terminus; the germline J gene supplies the remainder. Deletions cut 2 bases from V and 5 bases from J, with 5 bases between. The CDR3 has 12 residues. CDR1 is SGHRS and CDR2 is YFSETQ in the germline V gene.

This clone appeared many times. The read halts 3 residues ahead of the CDR3 end, with the missing end drawn from the germline J gene. V gene TRBV5-1 combines with J gene TRBJ2-5; TRBD1 is a possible D gene (6 bases). The CDR3 has 13 residues. Between the trimmed V and J ends, which lost 4 bases and 4 bases, there was a span of 11 bases. Germline V gene sequence: CDR1 SGHRS, CDR2 YFSETQ. The sequenced part of the CDR3 DNA is TGCGCCAGCAGCCCCCAGGGGTTAGAGACC. This codes for CASSPQGLET. The entire CDR3 is CASSPQGLETQYF.

This clone was seen repeatedly, ten times or more. The read terminates 3 residues before the CDR3 end, so the remaining end is supplied by the germline J gene. The chain recombines TRBV7-2 with TRBJ1-1; D not certain. Germline lookup yields CDR1 SGHTA and CDR2 FQGNSA. The CDR3 has 14 residues. The V and J ends lost 5 bases and 0 bases respectively, with 10 bases between them. CDR3 residues: CASSLSTLNTEAFF. The sequenced CDR3 bases are TGTGCCAGCAGCCTTAGCACCTTGAACACTGAA.

By sample share, this clone is medium-sized. Read coverage stops 3 residues before the CDR3 terminus; the germline J gene supplies the remainder. The chain has TRBV7-9 and TRBJ2-1, with 9 nucleotides matching TRBD2. The germline CDR1 and CDR2 sequences are SEHNR and FQNEAQ (reference sequence). V shed 3 bases and J 3 bases; nucleotides not matched to a gene: 3. There are 15 residues in the CDR3. CDR3: CASSLSGGYYNEQFF. CDR3 DNA (partial): TGTGCCAGCAGCTTGAGCGGGGGGTACTACAATGAG. Based on the CDR3 plus reference TRBV7-9 and TRBJ2-1, the full variable domain is DTGVSQNPRHKITKRGQNVTFRCDPISEHNRLYWYRQTLGQGPEFLTYFQNEAQLEKSRLLSDRFSAERPKGSFSTLEIQRTEQGDSAMYLCASSLSGGYYNEQFFGPGTRLTVL.

The sample holds many counts of this clone. The CDR3 end falls 3 residues outside the read, so it is completed with the germline J gene. The genes are TRBV4-1 and TRBJ2-5; 9 nucleotides line up with TRBD2. Looked up from germline, CDR1 is MGHRA and CDR2 is YSYEKL. The CDR3 consists of 14 residues. V trimming: 6 bases; J trimming: 5 bases; junction bases outside the gene matches: 7. The CDR3 spells CASRTGLASETQYF. The CDR3 bases that were read are TGCGCCAGCAGAACGGGACTAGCATCGGAGACC.

In this sample, this clone turned up many times. The sequenced fragment ends 3 residues before the CDR3 boundary, so the rest is inferred from the germline J gene. The gene calls are TRBV7-2 and TRBJ1-3; D possibly corresponds to TRBD1 (6 bases). Germline CDR1 and CDR2: SGHTA and FQGNSA. Deletions cut 2 bases from V and 3 bases from J, with 11 bases between. The CDR3 runs 15 residues. CDR3 sequence reads: CASSLSGESGNTIYF. The part of the CDR3 DNA that was read is TGTGCCAGCAGCTTATCAGGGGAAAGTGGAAACACC.

The table lists this clone with many counts. The CDR3 extends 3 residues past the end of the read, so its final part is completed from the germline J gene. This chain uses TRBV11-2 with TRBJ1-1; no clear D. V lost 4 bases to trimming and J lost 4 bases, with 13 bases between them. In germline, CDR1 is SGHAT, CDR2 FQNNGV. CDR3 length: 14 amino acids. The CDR3 is CASSSWLEGTEAFF. CDR3 DNA, as far as it was read: TGTGCCAGCAGCTCATGGCTCGAGGGCACTGAA. Filled out from reference TRBV11-2 and TRBJ1-1, the complete variable domain reads EAGVAQSPRYKIIEKRQSVAFWCNPISGHATLYWYQQILGQGPKLLIQFQNNGVVDDSQLPKDRFSAERLKGVDSTLKIQPAKLEDSAVYLCASSSWLEGTEAFFGQGTRLTVV.

Ten or more counts support this clone. The read terminates 3 residues before the CDR3 end, so the remaining end is supplied by the germline J gene. This chain uses TRBV11-2 with TRBJ2-5, with no clear D. V lost 5 bases and J lost 4, with 17 bases in between. Per the germline V gene, CDR1 is SGHAT and CDR2 is FQNNGV. The CDR3 is 15 amino acids. CDR3 DNA, as far as it was read: TGTGCCAGCAGCCAGATAAGGTCCACCCCAGAGACC. It translates to CASSQIRSTPET. In full, the CDR3 is CASSQIRSTPETQYF.

There are a few counts of this clone. The CDR3 end lies 3 residues beyond the end of the read and is filled in from the germline J gene. This rearrangement joins TRBV6-2 or TRBV6-3 to TRBJ1-2; tentatively, D is TRBD1 (5 bases). Germline loops: CDR1 MNHEY, CDR2 SVGEGT. CDR3 length: 14 amino acids. CDR3 protein: CASSHVGGDSGYTF. The CDR3 DNA, read in part, is TGTGCCAGCAGTCACGTCGGGGGGGATTCGGGC.

This clone was counted only a few times. The read stops 3 residues short of the end of the CDR3; the missing end is completed from the germline J gene. This chain joins TRBV20-1 and TRBJ2-7; D might be TRBD2 (7 bases). The germline V and J ends were trimmed by 8 bases and 4 bases, with 21 bases remaining between them. The CDR3 runs to 14 residues. In germline, CDR1 is DFQATT, CDR2 SNEGSKA (reference sequence). The CDR3 here is CSSLGGGSRYEQYF. CDR3 DNA (partial): TGCAGTTCGCTAGGGGGGGGCAGTCGTTACGAG.

This clone was detected many times. The observed sequence ends 3 residues before the CDR3 terminus, with the missing tail filled in from the germline J gene. The chain carries TRBV7-8 and TRBJ2-7; 7 nucleotides align to TRBD1. Looked up from germline, CDR1 is SGHVS and CDR2 is FQNEAQ. V lost 5 bases, J lost 3 bases, and 10 bases stayed unmatched. The CDR3 is 15 residues long. The sequenced part of the CDR3 DNA is TGTGCCAGCAGCGAGACAGGGCAGGGAAGCTACGAG. Its protein product is CASSETGQGSYE. The entire CDR3 protein reads CASSETGQGSYEQYF. Full variable domain (rest looked up from reference TRBV7-8 and TRBJ2-7): GAGVSQSPRYKVAKRGQDVALRCDPISGHVSLFWYQQALGQGPEFLTYFQNEAQLDKSGLPSDRFFAERPEGSVSTLKIQRTQQEDSAVYLCASSETGQGSYEQYFGPGTRLTVT.

This clone was found many times. With the read ending 3 residues before the CDR3 end, the germline J gene is used to fill in that end. This chain joins TRBV7-9 and TRBJ2-7, with a weak D call TRBD2 (5 bases). CDR1 SEHNR and CDR2 FQNEAQ come from the germline V gene (reference sequence). The length of the CDR3 is 14 residues. V lost 0 bases and J lost 5, with 11 bases in between. CDR3 in amino acids: CASSLAGVGHEQYF. The CDR3 DNA, read in part, is TGTGCCAGCAGCTTAGCCGGGGTTGGACACGAG.